This T cell receptor beta chain was obtained from a study of a mutant IDH1 vaccine in newly diagnosed glioma. As for the study in general: The patients received vaccinations eight times, in weeks 1, 3, 5, 7, 11, 15, 19 and 23. Patients got their first vaccination 4-6 weeks after radiotherapy alone, or with temozolomide cycles.

Here immunoSEQ multiplex PCR was the method, and the copy in TCRdb shows in-frame clones only, minus some. The sample lists about 60,000 clones; about 84% were seen once. Time point meaning: week 11, during vaccination. The content of each vaccine dose was 300 ug of mutant IDH1 20-mer peptide, and topical imiquimod accompanied it. New IDH1-mutant, ATRX-lost WHO grade 3 or 4 astrocytomas occurred in donors. Turning to this clone: The antigen is unknown.

Germline assignment: CDR1 MNHNS and CDR2 SASEGT. Trimming left V 7 bases short and J 0 bases short, with 4 bases between. This CDR3 is built from 13 residues. J is TRBJ2-6 and V is TRBV6-1; D uncertain. The clonotype was recovered from a man under 40 with glioma. Specimen: PBMCs, collected from a glioma patient whose treatment included an IDH1 peptide vaccine. CDR3 DNA sequence: TGTGCCAGCAAGGGCTCTGGGGCCAACGTCCTGACTTTC. Its protein product is CASKGSGANVLTF.